Following are 21 T cell receptor beta chains from one sample sequenced in a study of T cell repertoires in cytomegalovirus infection. These receptors have no known antigen. Via MiXCR, TCRdb re-called the reads, giving one row per CDR3 protein. The sample yields about 830,000 distinct CDR3 sequences, less than 35% seen once. This specimen consisted of cultured CD8+ T cells from PBMCs, obtained from culture after CMV antigen stimulation. These receptors came from a human donor in good health (CMV status not recorded). Some clones in this sample may be carry-over from other donors' samples.

The chain carries TRBV13 and TRBJ1-1; unclear D gene. CDR1 PRHDT and CDR2 FYEKMQ come from the germline V gene (reference sequence). The V gene lost 5 bases and the J gene lost 8 bases, with 15 bases spanning the gap. The CDR3 covers 13 residues. The CDR3 reads CASSPEADDEAFF. The DNA for the CDR3 is TGTGCCAGCAGCCCGGAGGCGGATGACGAAGCTTTCTTT.

This chain connects TRBV9 to TRBJ2-1; 10 positions agree with TRBD2. CDR3 length: 15 amino acids. V was pared by 5 bases and J by 8 bases, with 10 bases of the junction left unmatched. From germline, CDR1 is SGDLS and CDR2 YYNGEE. The CDR3 region is CASSSSGGASYEQFF. In DNA form, the CDR3 reads TGTGCCAGCAGTTCCAGCGGGGGGGCCTCCTATGAGCAGTTCTTC.

The chain is built from TRBV19 and TRBJ2-2, with a possible D match to TRBD2 (5 bases). CDR3 length equals 13 residues. Germline V lookup: CDR1 LNHDA, CDR2 SQIVND (reference sequence). Trimming took off 8 bases at V and 5 bases at J, with 12 bases between the two ends. In nucleotides, the CDR3 is TGTGCCAGTGTCCCTCGAGGGACCGGGGAGCTGTTTTTT. Amino acids: CASVPRGTGELFF.

This rearrangement joins TRBV5-6 to TRBJ2-3, with D possibly matching TRBD2 (6 bases). Germline lookup yields CDR1 SGHDT and CDR2 YYEEEE. The CDR3 has 15 amino acids. The V and J ends lost 1 base and 4 bases respectively, with 13 bases between them. The CDR3 reads CASSLWDFIPDTQYF. The CDR3 DNA reads TGTGCCAGCAGCTTGTGGGACTTTATCCCAGATACGCAGTATTTT.

This clonotype was seen a handful of times. The V gene is TRBV12-3 or TRBV12-4, the J gene TRBJ2-3; possible D gene TRBD2, 6 bases. Trimming took off 5 bases at V and 4 bases at J, with 13 bases between the two ends. The length of the CDR3 is 14 residues. The DNA for the CDR3 is TGTGCCAGCAGTAAATTGGGCGGGGCAGATACGCAGTATTTT. Its translation is CASSKLGGADTQYF.

This clonotype was seen more than once but under ten times. The chain joins TRBV10-3 to TRBJ2-7, with D perhaps TRBD1 (6 bases). This CDR3 region has 14 residues. Trimming cost V 3 bases and J 0 bases, with 9 bases left between them. CDR1 and CDR2 (germline): ENHRY, SYGVKD. The DNA of the CDR3 is TGTGCCATCAGTGACACAGGGAACTCCTACGAGCAGTACGTC. It encodes CAISDTGNSYEQYV.

Many counts were recorded for this clonotype. The chain uses TRBV7-8 and TRBJ2-3; 7 bases map to TRBD1. The CDR3 is 15 amino acids. From germline, CDR1 is SGHVS and CDR2 FQNEAQ. Unmatched junction bases numbered 7, after V lost 4 bases and J lost 3 bases. The CDR3 reads CASSSRDSETDTQYF. Written as DNA, the CDR3 is TGTGCCAGCAGCTCCCGGGACAGCGAGACAGATACGCAGTATTTT.

The J gene is TRBJ1-5, the V gene TRBV7-6, with a possible D match to TRBD1 (6 bases). V lost 5 bases, J lost 5 bases, and 16 bases lay in between. The CDR3 is 15 residues long. Germline CDR1 and CDR2: SGHVS and FNYEAQ. The CDR3 region has the DNA TGTGCCAGCAGCCGGTCTAACAGGGTAGATCAGCCCCAGCATTTT. Translated: CASSRSNRVDQPQHF.

Only a few counts were recorded for this clonotype. This chain joins TRBV7-6 and TRBJ1-1, with D perhaps matching TRBD1 (6 bases). Per germline, CDR1 SGHVS and CDR2 FNYEAQ. CDR3 size: 15 residues. V was cut by 7 bases and J by 3 bases, with 18 bases left in between. CDR3 residues: CASTIIGGVDTEAFF. In nucleotides, the CDR3 is TGTGCCAGCACCATTATAGGGGGGGTGGACACTGAAGCTTTCTTT.

The chain carries TRBV5-1 and TRBJ2-1; 9 bases are a match to TRBD1. Germline CDR1 and CDR2: SGHRS and YFSETQ. The ends lost 7 bases at V and 5 bases at J; junction bases unmatched: 10. This CDR3 is built from 15 residues. DNA for the CDR3: TGCGCCAGCTCGACCGGGACAGGGATCGACAATGAGCAGTTCTTC. Protein product: CASSTGTGIDNEQFF.

The chain carries TRBV6-5 and TRBJ1-6; D call uncertain. This CDR3 is 15 amino acids long. Trimming stripped 2 bases from V and 12 bases from J, with 17 bases between. The germline gives CDR1 MNHEY, CDR2 SVGAGI. CDR3 in amino acids: CASSYSTSGSEPLHF. The CDR3 bases are TGTGCCAGCAGTTACAGCACTAGCGGGTCGGAACCCCTCCACTTT.

CDR3 nucleotide sequence: TGTGCCAGCAGCTTATTGGACAGCTTAATGAACACTGAAGCTTTCTTT. Amino acids: CASSLLDSLMNTEAFF. The chain uses TRBV13 and TRBJ1-1; TRBD1 might be the D (6 bases). This CDR3 contains 16 residues. Trimming removed 2 bases from V and 0 bases from J, with 13 bases in between. Per the germline V gene, CDR1 is PRHDT and CDR2 is FYEKMQ (reference sequence).

The table lists this clonotype with many counts. CDR3 sequence: CASSLSGGWNQPQHF. In DNA, the CDR3 is TGTGCCAGCAGCTTAAGCGGGGGGTGGAATCAGCCCCAGCATTTT. The chain is built from TRBV5-6 and TRBJ1-5; possibly TRBD1 for D (5 bases). CDR3 size: 15 residues. Trimming removed 2 bases from V and 4 bases from J, with 13 bases in between. Germline CDR1 is SGHDT and CDR2 is YYEEEE.

This clonotype was seen just once. J is TRBJ2-7 and V is TRBV6-2 or TRBV6-3; the D is unclear. Germline V gene lookup returns CDR1 MNHEY and CDR2 SVGEGT. Trimming pared 6 bases from V and 3 bases from J, leaving 15 bases between. This CDR3 has 14 residues. The CDR3 nucleotides are TGTGCCAGCAGGATGGAACGGCTCTACTACGAGCAGTACGTC. This codes for CASRMERLYYEQYV.

This chain uses TRBV12-5 with TRBJ1-1; 12 bases match TRBD1. Looked up from germline, CDR1 is LGHNT and CDR2 is FRNRAP. V lost 3 bases, J lost 4 bases, and 15 bases stayed unmatched. This CDR3 comprises 19 residues. The CDR3 DNA reads as TGTGCTAGTGGTTTTACCCCCCGCCGGGACAGGGGGCTGGGCACTGAAGCTTTCTTT. Amino acids: CASGFTPRRDRGLGTEAFF.

This clonotype was found once. The rearrangement joins TRBV20-1 to TRBJ2-5, with D tentatively TRBD1 or TRBD2 (7 bases each). This CDR3 has 14 amino acids. Germline CDR1 and CDR2: DFQATT and SNEGSKA (reference sequence). Trimming pared 6 bases from V and 3 bases from J, leaving 17 bases between. CDR3 amino acids: CSALRGGGEETQYF. CDR3 nucleotide sequence: TGCAGTGCCCTAAGGGGAGGGGGCGAAGAGACCCAGTACTTC.

This clonotype appeared a few times. The chain links TRBV27 to TRBJ1-2; D is uncertain. This CDR3 contains 14 residues. Per germline, CDR1 MNHEY and CDR2 SMNVEV (reference sequence). Trimming left V 5 bases short and J 6 bases short, with 16 bases between. DNA for the CDR3: TGTGCCAGCAGTGCGCAGTGGAATCGCGATGGCTACACCTTC. Amino acids: CASSAQWNRDGYTF.

About this clonotype itself: The germline gene is not matched at one end of the junction; a read error may be the cause. The chain combines TRBV12-3 or TRBV12-4 with TRBJ2-5; the match to TRBD2 covers 12 bases. This CDR3 has 18 amino acids. CDR3 protein: CANSFLAGGPGGQETQYF. CDR3 bases: TGTGCCAACAGTTTCCTAGCGGGGGGGCCCGGGGGACAAGAGACCCAGTACTTC.

The chain employs TRBV4-3 and TRBJ2-4; 7 bases align to TRBD2. V lost 0 bases and J lost 7; bases outside the gene matches: 6. Per the germline V gene, CDR1 is LGHNA and CDR2 is YSLEER. The CDR3 is 15 amino acids. The CDR3 here is CASSQDSGALNIQYF. CDR3 coding DNA: TGCGCCAGCAGCCAAGACAGCGGGGCCCTGAACATTCAGTACTTC.

In the case of this clonotype: The CDR3 does not end in the conserved phenylalanine or tryptophan, so this is likely a read error. This chain connects TRBV12-3 or TRBV12-4 to TRBJ2-7, with a possible D match to TRBD2 (6 bases). The CDR3 length is 13 residues. V dropped 1 base and J dropped 6 bases, with 10 bases sitting between them. CDR3 in amino acids: CASSLGGGREQYY. CDR3 bases: TGTGCCAGCAGTTTAGGGGGAGGACGCGAGCAGTACTAC.

The table lists this clonotype with a few counts. This chain joins TRBV25-1 and TRBJ2-5, with 7 bases lining up with TRBD1. Germline CDR1 MGHDK, CDR2 SYGVNS. The CDR3 contains 18 residues. Germline trimming cut 0 bases from V and 4 bases from J; bases unmatched to any gene: 14. The CDR3 DNA reads as TGTGCCAGCAGTGAATATTTCCCCCCGACAGGGACGGGAGAGACCCAGTACTTC. Protein product: CASSEYFPPTGTGETQYF.